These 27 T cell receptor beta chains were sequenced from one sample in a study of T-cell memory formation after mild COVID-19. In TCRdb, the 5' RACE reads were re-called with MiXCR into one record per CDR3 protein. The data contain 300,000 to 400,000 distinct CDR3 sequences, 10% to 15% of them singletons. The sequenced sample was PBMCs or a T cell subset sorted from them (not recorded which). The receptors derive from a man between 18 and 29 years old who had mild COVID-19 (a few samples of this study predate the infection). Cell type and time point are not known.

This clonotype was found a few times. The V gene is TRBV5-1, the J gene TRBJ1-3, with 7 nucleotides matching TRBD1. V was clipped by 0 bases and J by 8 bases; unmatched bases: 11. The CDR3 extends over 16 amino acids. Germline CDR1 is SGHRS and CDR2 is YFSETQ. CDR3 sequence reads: CASSLGARQGGDTIYF. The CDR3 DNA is TGCGCCAGCAGCTTGGGGGCTCGACAGGGAGGAGACACCATATATTTT. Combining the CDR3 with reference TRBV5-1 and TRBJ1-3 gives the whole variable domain KAGVTQTPRYLIKTRGQQVTLSCSPISGHRSVSWYQQTPGQGLQFLFEYFSETQRNKGNFPGRFSGRQFSNSRSEMNVSTLELGDSALYLCASSLGARQGGDTIYFGEGSWLTVV.

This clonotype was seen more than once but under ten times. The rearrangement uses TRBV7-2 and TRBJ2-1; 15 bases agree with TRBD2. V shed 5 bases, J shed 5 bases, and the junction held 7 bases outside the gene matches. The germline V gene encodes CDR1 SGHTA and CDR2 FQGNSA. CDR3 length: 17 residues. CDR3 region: CASSRGLAGGLHNEQFF. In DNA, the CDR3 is TGTGCCAGCAGCAGGGGACTAGCGGGGGGCCTTCACAATGAGCAGTTCTTC.

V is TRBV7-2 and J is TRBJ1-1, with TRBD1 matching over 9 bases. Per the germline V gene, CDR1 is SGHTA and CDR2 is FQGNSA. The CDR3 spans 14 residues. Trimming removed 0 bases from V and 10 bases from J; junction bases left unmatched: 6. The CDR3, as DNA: TGTGCCAGCAGCTTAGCGCTGGGACAGGGAGGAGCTTTCTTT. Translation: CASSLALGQGGAFF. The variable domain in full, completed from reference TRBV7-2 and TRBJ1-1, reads GAGVSQSPSNKVTEKGKDVELRCDPISGHTALYWYRQSLGQGLEFLIYFQGNSAPDKSGLPSDRFSAERTGGSVSTLTIQRTQQEDSAVYLCASSLALGQGGAFFGQGTRLTVV.

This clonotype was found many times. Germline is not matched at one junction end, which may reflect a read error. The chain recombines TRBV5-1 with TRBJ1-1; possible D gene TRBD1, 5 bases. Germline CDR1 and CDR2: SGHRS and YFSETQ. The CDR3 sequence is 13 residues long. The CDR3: CASSLTGGTEAFF. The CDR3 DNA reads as TGTGCCAGCAGTTTAACGGGGGGCACTGAAGCTTTCTTT.

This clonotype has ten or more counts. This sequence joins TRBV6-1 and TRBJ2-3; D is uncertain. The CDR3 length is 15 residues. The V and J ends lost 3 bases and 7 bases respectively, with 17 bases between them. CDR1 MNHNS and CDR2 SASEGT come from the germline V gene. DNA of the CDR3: TGTGCCAGCAGTGATACCGGCAGCTTGAGGAATACGCAGTATTTT. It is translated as CASSDTGSLRNTQYF.

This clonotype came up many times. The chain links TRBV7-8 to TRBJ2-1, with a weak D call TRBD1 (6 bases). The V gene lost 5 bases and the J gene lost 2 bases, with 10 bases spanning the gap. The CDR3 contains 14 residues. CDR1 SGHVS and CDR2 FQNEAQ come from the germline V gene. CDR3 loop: CASSHRTAYNEQFF. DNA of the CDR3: TGTGCCAGCAGCCACCGGACAGCCTACAATGAGCAGTTCTTC.

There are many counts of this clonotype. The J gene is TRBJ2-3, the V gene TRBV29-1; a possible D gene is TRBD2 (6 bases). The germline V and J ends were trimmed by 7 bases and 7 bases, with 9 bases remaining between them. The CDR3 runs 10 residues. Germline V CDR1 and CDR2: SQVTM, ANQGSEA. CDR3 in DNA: TGCAGCGGTGGGGGGAATACGCAGTATTTT. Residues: CSGGGNTQYF.

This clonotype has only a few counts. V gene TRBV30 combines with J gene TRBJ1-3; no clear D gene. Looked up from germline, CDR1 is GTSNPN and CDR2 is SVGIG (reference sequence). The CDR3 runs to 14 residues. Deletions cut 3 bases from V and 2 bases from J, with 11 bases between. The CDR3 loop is CAWRNRVTGNTIYF. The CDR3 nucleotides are TGTGCCTGGAGGAATCGGGTCACTGGAAACACCATATATTTT.

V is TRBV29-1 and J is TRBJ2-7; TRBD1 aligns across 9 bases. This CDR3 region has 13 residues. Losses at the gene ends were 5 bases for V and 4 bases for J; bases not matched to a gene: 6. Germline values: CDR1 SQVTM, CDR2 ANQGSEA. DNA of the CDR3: TGCAGCGTTCGACAGGGGGTCACGTACGAGCAGTACTTC. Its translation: CSVRQGVTYEQYF.

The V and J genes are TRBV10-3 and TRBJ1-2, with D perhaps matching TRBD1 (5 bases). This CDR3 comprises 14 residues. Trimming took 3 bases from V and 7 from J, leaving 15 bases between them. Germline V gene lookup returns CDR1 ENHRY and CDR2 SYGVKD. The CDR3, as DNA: TGTGCCATCAGTGAAGGGGTTTTTGTGAGTGGCTACACCTTC. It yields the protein CAISEGVFVSGYTF.

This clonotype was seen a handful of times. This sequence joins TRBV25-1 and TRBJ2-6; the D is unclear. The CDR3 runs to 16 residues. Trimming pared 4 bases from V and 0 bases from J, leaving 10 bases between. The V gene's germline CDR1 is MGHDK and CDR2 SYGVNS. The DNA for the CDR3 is TGTGCCAGCAGTGCCACTCGTAACTCTGGGGCCAACGTCCTGACTTTC. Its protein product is CASSATRNSGANVLTF.

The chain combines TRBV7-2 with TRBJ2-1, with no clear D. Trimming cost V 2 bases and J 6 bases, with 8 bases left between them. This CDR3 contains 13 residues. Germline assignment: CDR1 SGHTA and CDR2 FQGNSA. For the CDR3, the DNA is TGTGCCAGCAGCTTATTGGGAACCAATGAGCAGTTCTTC. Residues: CASSLLGTNEQFF.

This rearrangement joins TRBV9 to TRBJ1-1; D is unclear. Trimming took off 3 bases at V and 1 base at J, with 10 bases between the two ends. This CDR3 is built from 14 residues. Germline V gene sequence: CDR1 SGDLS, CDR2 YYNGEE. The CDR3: CASSAERANTEAFF. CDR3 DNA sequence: TGTGCCAGCAGCGCGGAACGGGCGAACACTGAAGCTTTCTTT. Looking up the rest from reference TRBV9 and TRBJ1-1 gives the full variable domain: DSGVTQTPKHLITATGQRVTLRCSPRSGDLSVYWYQQSLDQGLQFLIQYYNGEERAKGNILERFSAQQFPDLHSELNLSSLELGDSALYFCASSAERANTEAFFGQGTRLTVV.

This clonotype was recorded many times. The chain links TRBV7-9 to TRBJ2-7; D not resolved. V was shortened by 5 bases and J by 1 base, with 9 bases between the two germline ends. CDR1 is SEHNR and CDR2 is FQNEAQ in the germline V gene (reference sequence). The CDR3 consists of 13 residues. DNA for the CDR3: TGTGCCAGCAGCCGCGACACTTCCTACGAGCAGTACTTC. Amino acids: CASSRDTSYEQYF.

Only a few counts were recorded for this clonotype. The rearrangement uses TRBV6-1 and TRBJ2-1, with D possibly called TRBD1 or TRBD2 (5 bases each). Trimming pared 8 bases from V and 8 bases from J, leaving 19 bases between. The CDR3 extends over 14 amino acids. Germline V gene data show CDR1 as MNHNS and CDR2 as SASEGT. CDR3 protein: CASLGPNLRDEQFF. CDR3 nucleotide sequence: TGTGCCAGCCTGGGACCGAACTTAAGGGATGAGCAGTTCTTC.

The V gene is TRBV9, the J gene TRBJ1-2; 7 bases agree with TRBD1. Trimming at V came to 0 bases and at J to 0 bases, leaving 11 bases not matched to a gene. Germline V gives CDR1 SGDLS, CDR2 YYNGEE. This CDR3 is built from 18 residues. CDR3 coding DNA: TGTGCCAGCAGCGTAGCGGGGAGGGGGCAACGAGCTAACTATGGCTACACCTTC. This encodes CASSVAGRGQRANYGYTF.

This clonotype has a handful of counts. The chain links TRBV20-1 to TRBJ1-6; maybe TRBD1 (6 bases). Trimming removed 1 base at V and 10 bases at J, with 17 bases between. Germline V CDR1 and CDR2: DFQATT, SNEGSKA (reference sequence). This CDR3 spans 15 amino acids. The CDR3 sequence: CSARVREGGESPLHF. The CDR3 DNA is TGCAGTGCTAGAGTTCGGGAGGGGGGGGAGTCACCCCTCCACTTT.

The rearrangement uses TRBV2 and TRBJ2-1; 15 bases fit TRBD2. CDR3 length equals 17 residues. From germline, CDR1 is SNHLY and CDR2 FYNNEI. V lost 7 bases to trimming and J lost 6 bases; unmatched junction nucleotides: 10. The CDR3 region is CASTRTSGGADPNEQFF. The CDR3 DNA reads TGTGCCAGCACCAGGACTAGCGGGGGGGCCGATCCCAATGAGCAGTTCTTC.

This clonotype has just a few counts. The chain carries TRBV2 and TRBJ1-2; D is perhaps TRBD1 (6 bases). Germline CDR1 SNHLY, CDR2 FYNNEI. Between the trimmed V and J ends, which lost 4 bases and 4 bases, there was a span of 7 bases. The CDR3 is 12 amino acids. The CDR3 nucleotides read TGTGCCAGCAGTGCACAGGGCTATGGCTACACCTTC. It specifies CASSAQGYGYTF.

The DNA for the CDR3 is TGTGCCAGCAGACTGGACGCTACGACGGCTTTCTTT. Protein product: CASRLDATTAFF. The chain has TRBV7-9 and TRBJ1-1, with D unclear. The CDR3 has 12 amino acids. Looked up from germline, CDR1 is SEHNR and CDR2 is FQNEAQ (reference sequence). The V and J ends lost 6 bases and 11 bases respectively, with 16 bases between them.

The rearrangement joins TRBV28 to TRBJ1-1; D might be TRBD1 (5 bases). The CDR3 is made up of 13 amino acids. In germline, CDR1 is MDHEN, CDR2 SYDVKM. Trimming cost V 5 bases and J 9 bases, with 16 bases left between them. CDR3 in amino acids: CASSPPDSPKAFF. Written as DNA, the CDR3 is TGTGCCAGCAGTCCCCCCGACAGCCCAAAAGCTTTCTTT.

The CDR3 DNA is TGTGCCAGCAGTTTAAGTCGGTTCTCCTACGAGCAGTACTTC. It translates to CASSLSRFSYEQYF. This sequence joins TRBV27 and TRBJ2-7, with D uncertain. In germline, CDR1 is MNHEY, CDR2 SMNVEV (reference sequence). This CDR3 is built from 14 residues. V was shortened by 2 bases and J by 0 bases, with 8 bases between the two germline ends.

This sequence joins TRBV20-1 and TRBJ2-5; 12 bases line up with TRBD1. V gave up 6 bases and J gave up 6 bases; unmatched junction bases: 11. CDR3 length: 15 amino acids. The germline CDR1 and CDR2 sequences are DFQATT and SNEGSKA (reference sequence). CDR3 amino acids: CSASTGTGGAKTQYF. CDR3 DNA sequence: TGCAGTGCCAGTACCGGGACAGGGGGCGCGAAGACCCAGTACTTC.

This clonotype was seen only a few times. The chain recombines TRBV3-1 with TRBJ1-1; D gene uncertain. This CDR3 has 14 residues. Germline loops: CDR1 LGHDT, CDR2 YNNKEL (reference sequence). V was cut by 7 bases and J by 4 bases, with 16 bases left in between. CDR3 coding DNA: TGTGCCAGCACTGGAGTCTCTCTTAGCACTGAAGCTTTCTTT. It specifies CASTGVSLSTEAFF. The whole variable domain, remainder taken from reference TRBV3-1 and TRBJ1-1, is DTAVSQTPKYLVTQMGNDKSIKCEQNLGHDTMYWYKQDSKKFLKIMFSYNNKELIINETVPNRFSPKSPDKAHLNLHINSLELGDSAVYFCASTGVSLSTEAFFGQGTRLTVV.

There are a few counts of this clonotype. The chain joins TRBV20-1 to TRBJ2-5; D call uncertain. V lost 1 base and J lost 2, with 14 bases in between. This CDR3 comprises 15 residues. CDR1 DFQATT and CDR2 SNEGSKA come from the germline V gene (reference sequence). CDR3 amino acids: CSARVSWDSQETQYF. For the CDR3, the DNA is TGCAGTGCTAGAGTCTCGTGGGATTCACAAGAGACCCAGTACTTC.

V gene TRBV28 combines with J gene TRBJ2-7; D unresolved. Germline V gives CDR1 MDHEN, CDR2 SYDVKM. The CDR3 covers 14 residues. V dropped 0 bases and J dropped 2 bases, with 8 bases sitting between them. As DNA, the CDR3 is TGTGCCAGCAGTTTATGGCGGACCCCCTACGAGCAGTACTTC. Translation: CASSLWRTPYEQYF.

The CDR3 loop is CASSLSYAGITEAFF. The CDR3, as DNA: TGCGCCAGCAGCTTATCTTACGCGGGGATCACTGAAGCTTTCTTT. The rearrangement uses TRBV5-1 and TRBJ1-1; D not resolved. V lost 2 bases and J 4 bases, leaving 15 bases between the germline ends. The CDR3 covers 15 residues. Germline V gene sequence: CDR1 SGHRS, CDR2 YFSETQ.